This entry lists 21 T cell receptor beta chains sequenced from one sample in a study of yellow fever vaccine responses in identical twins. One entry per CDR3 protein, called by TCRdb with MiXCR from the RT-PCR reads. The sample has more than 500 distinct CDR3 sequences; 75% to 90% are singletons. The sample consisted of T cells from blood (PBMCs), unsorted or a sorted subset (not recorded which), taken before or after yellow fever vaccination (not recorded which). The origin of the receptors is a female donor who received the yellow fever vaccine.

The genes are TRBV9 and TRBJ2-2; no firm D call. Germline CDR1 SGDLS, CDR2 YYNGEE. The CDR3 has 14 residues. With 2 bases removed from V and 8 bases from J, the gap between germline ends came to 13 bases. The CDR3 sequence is CASSVWNQAGELFF. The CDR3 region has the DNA TGTGCCAGCAGCGTGTGGAATCAGGCGGGGGAGCTGTTTTTT.

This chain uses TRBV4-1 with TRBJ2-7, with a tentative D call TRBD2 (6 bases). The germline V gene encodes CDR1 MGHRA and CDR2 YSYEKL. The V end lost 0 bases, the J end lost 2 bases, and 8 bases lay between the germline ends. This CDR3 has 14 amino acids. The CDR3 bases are TGCGCCAGCAGCCAAGACGGGGGAGCCTACGAGCAGTACTTC. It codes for CASSQDGGAYEQYF.

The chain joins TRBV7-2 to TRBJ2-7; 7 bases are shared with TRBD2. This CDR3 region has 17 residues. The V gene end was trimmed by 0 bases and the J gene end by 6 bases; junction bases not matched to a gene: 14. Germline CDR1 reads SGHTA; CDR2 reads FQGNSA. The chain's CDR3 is CASSLAQHGGGSVEQYF. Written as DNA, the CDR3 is TGTGCCAGCAGCTTAGCCCAACACGGTGGCGGGAGTGTCGAGCAGTACTTC. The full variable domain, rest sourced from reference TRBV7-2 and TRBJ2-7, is GAGVSQSPSNKVTEKGKDVELRCDPISGHTALYWYRQSLGQGLEFLIYFQGNSAPDKSGLPSDRFSAERTGGSVSTLTIQRTQQEDSAVYLCASSLAQHGGGSVEQYFGPGTRLTVT.

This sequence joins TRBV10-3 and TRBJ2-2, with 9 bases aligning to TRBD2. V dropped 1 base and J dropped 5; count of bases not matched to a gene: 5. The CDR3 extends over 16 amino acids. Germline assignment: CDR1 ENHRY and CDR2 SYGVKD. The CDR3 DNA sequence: TGTGCCATCAGTGAGTTTCTAGCGGGAACTACCGGGGAGCTGTTTTTT. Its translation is CAISEFLAGTTGELFF.

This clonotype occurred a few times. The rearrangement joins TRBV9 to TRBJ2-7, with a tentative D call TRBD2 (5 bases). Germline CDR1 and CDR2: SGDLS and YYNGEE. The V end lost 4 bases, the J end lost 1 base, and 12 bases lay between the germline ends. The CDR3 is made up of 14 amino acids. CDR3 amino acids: CASSPGMWSYEQYF. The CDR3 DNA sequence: TGTGCCAGCAGCCCGGGGATGTGGTCCTACGAGCAGTACTTC. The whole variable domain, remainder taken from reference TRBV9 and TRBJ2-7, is DSGVTQTPKHLITATGQRVTLRCSPRSGDLSVYWYQQSLDQGLQFLIQYYNGEERAKGNILERFSAQQFPDLHSELNLSSLELGDSALYFCASSPGMWSYEQYFGPGTRLTVT.

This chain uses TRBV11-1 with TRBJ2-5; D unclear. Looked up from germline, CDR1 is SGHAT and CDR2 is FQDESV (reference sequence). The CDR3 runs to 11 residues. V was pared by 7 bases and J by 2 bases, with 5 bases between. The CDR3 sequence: CASIGQETQYF. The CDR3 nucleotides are TGTGCCAGCATAGGACAAGAGACCCAGTACTTC.

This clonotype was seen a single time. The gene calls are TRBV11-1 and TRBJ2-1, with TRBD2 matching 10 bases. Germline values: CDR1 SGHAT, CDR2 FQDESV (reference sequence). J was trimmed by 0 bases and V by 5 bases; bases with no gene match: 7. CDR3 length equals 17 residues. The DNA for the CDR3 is TGTGCCAGCAGCCCCGGACTAGCGGTCCACTCCTACAATGAGCAGTTCTTC. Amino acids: CASSPGLAVHSYNEQFF.

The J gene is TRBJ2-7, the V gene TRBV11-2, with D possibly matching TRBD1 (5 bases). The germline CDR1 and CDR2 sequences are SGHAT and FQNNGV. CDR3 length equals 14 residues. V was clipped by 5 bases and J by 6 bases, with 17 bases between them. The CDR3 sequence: CASSPRQWMGEQYF. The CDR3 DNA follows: TGTGCCAGCAGCCCCCGACAGTGGATGGGCGAGCAGTACTTC. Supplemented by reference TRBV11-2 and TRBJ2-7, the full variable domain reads EAGVAQSPRYKIIEKRQSVAFWCNPISGHATLYWYQQILGQGPKLLIQFQNNGVVDDSQLPKDRFSAERLKGVDSTLKIQPAKLEDSAVYLCASSPRQWMGEQYFGPGTRLTVT.

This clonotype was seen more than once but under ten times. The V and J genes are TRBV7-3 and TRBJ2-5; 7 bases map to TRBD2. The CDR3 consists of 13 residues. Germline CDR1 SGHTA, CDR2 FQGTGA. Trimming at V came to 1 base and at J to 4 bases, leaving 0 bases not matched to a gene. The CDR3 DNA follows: TGTGCCAGCAGCTTAAGGGAGGGAGAGACCCAGTACTTC. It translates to CASSLREGETQYF.

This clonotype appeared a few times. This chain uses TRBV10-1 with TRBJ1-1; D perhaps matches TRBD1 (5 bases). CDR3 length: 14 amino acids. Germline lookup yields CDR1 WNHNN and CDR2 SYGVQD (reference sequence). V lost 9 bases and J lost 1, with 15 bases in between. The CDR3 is CARTQGHRNTEAFF. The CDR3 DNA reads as TGCGCCAGGACTCAAGGACATAGGAACACTGAAGCTTTCTTT.

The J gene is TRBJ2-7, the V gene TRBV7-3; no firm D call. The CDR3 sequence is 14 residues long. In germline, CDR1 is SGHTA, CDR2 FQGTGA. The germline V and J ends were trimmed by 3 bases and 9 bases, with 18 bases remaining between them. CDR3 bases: TGTGCCAGCAGCTTCACCACTGACCTACGAATGCAGTACTTC. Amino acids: CASSFTTDLRMQYF.

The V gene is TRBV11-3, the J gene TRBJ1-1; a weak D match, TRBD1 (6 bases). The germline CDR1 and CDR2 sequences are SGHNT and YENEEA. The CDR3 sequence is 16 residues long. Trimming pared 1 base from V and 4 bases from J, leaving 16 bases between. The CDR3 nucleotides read TGTGCCAGCAGCTTAGCCGAGACCAGGGGCTCCACTGAAGCTTTCTTT. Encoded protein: CASSLAETRGSTEAFF.

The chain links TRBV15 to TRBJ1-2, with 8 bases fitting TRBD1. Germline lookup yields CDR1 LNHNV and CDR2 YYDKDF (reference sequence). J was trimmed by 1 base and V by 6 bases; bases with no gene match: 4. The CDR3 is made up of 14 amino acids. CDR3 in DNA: TGTGCCACCAGAGGCGACAGGGGTAACTATGGCTACACCTTC. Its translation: CATRGDRGNYGYTF.

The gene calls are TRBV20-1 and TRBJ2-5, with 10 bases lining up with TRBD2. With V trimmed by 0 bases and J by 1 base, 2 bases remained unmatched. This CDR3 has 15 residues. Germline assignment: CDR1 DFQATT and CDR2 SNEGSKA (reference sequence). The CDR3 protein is CSARDRLAGQETQYF. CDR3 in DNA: TGCAGTGCTAGAGATCGACTAGCGGGCCAAGAGACCCAGTACTTC.

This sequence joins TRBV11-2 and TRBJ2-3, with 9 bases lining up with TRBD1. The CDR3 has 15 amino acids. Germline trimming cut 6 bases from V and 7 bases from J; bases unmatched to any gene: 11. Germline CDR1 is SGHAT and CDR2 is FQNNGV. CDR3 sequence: CASSPRGQGIYTQYF. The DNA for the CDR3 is TGTGCCAGCAGTCCCCGGGGACAGGGAATATATACGCAGTATTTT.

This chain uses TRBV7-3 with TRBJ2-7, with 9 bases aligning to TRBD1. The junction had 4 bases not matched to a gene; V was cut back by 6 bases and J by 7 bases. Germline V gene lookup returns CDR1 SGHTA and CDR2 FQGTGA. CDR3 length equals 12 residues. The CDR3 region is CASRQGAGEQYF. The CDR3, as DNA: TGTGCCAGCAGACAGGGGGCGGGAGAGCAGTACTTC.

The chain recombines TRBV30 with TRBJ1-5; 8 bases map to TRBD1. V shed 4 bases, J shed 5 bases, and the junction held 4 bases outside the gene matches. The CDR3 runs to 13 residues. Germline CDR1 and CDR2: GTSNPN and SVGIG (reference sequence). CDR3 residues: CAWTGGTDQPQHF. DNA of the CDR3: TGTGCCTGGACAGGGGGCACTGATCAGCCCCAGCATTTT. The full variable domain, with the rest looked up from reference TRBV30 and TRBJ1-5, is SQTIHQWPATLVQPVGSPLSLECTVEGTSNPNLYWYRQAAGRGLQLLFYSVGIGQISSEVPQNLSASRPQDRQFILSSKKLLLSDSGFYLCAWTGGTDQPQHFGDGTRLSIL.

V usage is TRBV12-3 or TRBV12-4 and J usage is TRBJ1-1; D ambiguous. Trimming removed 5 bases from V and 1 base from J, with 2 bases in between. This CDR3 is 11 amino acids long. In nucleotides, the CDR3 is TGTGCCAGCAGTAGGAACACTGAAGCTTTCTTT. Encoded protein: CASSRNTEAFF.

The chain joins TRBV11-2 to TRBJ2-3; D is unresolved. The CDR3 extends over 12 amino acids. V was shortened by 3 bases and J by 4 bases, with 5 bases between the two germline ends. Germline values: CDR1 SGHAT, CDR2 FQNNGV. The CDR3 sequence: CASSFRADTQYF. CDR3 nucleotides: TGTGCCAGCAGCTTTAGGGCAGATACGCAGTATTTT.

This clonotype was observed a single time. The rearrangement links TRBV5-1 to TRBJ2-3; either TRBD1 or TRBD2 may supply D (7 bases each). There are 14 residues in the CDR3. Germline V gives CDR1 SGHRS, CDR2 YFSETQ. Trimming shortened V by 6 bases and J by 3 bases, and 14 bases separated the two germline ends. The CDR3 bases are TGCGCCAGCATGGGAGGGGGCGTTACAGATACGCAGTATTTT. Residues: CASMGGGVTDTQYF.

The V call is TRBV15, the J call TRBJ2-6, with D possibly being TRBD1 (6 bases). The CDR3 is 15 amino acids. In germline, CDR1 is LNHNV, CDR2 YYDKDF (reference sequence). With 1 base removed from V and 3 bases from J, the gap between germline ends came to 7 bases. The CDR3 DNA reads TGTGCCACCAGCAGAGGGGGGCTTGGGGCCAACGTCCTGACTTTC. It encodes CATSRGGLGANVLTF.